The 10 T cell receptor beta chains below come from one sample, sequenced in a study of cytomegalovirus exposure and HLA in healthy donors. Use of 60 Vbeta and 13 Jbeta primers characterized the PCR. The method was immunoSEQ multiplex PCR; TCRdb's version includes in-frame clones alone and lacks a portion of them. The table lists roughly 58,000 clones, approximately 80% of them singletons. Sequenced: PBMCs. Receptors were obtained from a woman aged 40 to 50 in good health and CMV-seronegative.

V and J are TRBV5-1 and TRBJ1-4; D not resolved. Germline assignment: CDR1 SGHRS and CDR2 YFSETQ. The CDR3 is 15 residues long. Between the trimmed V and J ends, which lost 6 bases and 0 bases, there was a span of 12 bases. CDR3 amino acids: CASTAFGATNEKLFF. The CDR3 nucleotides are TGCGCCAGCACTGCTTTCGGGGCAACTAATGAAAAACTGTTTTTT.

The V call is TRBV27, the J call TRBJ2-6; 8 nucleotides match TRBD2. Germline CDR1 is MNHEY and CDR2 is SMNVEV (reference sequence). V shed 6 bases, J shed 3 bases, and the junction held 19 bases outside the gene matches. The CDR3 is made up of 20 amino acids. The CDR3 DNA is TGTGCCAGCAGCCTTACTGCCCCGGGGGTAGCGGGAAGTGGGGCCAACGTCCTGACTTTC. The encoded protein is CASSLTAPGVAGSGANVLTF.

In this sample, this clone turned up once. The chain carries TRBV2 and TRBJ2-3, with 7 bases fitting TRBD1. This CDR3 spans 15 amino acids. J lost 2 bases, V lost 5 bases, and 7 bases had no gene match. Germline V gene data show CDR1 as SNHLY and CDR2 as FYNNEI. The CDR3 DNA reads TGTGCCAGCAGTCCCGACAGGGCGACCACAGATACGCAGTATTTT. Translated: CASSPDRATTDTQYF.

The V and J genes are TRBV19 and TRBJ1-4; TRBD1 agrees at 7 bases. CDR1 is LNHDA and CDR2 is SQIVND in the germline V gene (reference sequence). Losses at the gene ends were 4 bases for V and 6 bases for J; bases not matched to a gene: 8. The CDR3 runs 15 residues. The CDR3 region is CASSRSTGVDEKLFF. The CDR3 bases are TGTGCCAGTAGTAGATCAACAGGGGTCGATGAAAAACTGTTTTTT.

The rearrangement links TRBV21-1 to TRBJ2-7; TRBD1, the D gene given by the table, was not confirmed from the DNA. TRBV21-1 is tagged as a pseudogene. The CDR3 runs to 13 residues. Here the CDR3 DNA reads TGTGCCGGGGGACAGGCGGCTTCCTACGAGCAGTACTTC. Its translation: CAGGQAASYEQYF.

This rearrangement joins TRBV4-3 to TRBJ1-2, with no clear D. Between the trimmed V and J ends, which lost 0 bases and 5 bases, there was a span of 4 bases. The germline gives CDR1 LGHNA, CDR2 YSLEER. The CDR3 has 12 residues. CDR3 bases: TGCGCCAGCAGCCAAGAAGCATATGGCTACACCTTC. Protein sequence: CASSQEAYGYTF.

The CDR3 sequence is CASTYTGELFF. In DNA, the CDR3 is TGTGCCAGTACCTACACCGGGGAGCTGTTTTTT. V usage is TRBV19 and J usage is TRBJ2-2; unclear D gene. V was trimmed by 7 bases and J by 3 bases, leaving 3 bases between them. The CDR3 loop spans 11 amino acids. CDR1 is LNHDA, CDR2 SQIVND, per germline (reference sequence).

The sample holds a few counts of this clone. The rearrangement uses TRBV4-1 and TRBJ1-1; the D is unclear. The CDR3 is 15 residues long. V lost 0 bases, J lost 3 bases, and 11 bases lay in between. The germline V gene has CDR1 MGHRA and CDR2 YSYEKL. The CDR3 bases are TGCGCCAGCAGCCAAGATAGAACGGTCGACACTGAAGCTTTCTTT. The encoded protein is CASSQDRTVDTEAFF.

The chain joins TRBV6-1 to TRBJ2-1, with 10 bases that match TRBD2. J lost 9 bases, V lost 8 bases, and 13 bases had no gene match. Germline V CDR1 and CDR2: MNHNS, SASEGT. The CDR3 is made up of 15 amino acids. The CDR3 sequence is CASSILAGDTSEQFF. In DNA form, the CDR3 reads TGTGCCAGCTCTATCCTAGCGGGAGATACATCTGAGCAGTTCTTC.

The V call is TRBV7-3, the J call TRBJ1-4, with TRBD1 identical over 7 bases. Looked up from germline, CDR1 is SGHTA and CDR2 is FQGTGA. The CDR3 covers 18 residues. J was trimmed by 3 bases and V by 5 bases; bases with no gene match: 15. Written as DNA, the CDR3 is TGTGCCAGCAGCCCAGCCCCGACCAGACAGGGAGCTAATGAAAAACTGTTTTTT. It translates to CASSPAPTRQGANEKLFF.